The T cell receptor beta chain under discussion was sequenced for a study of immune evolution from preneoplasia to lung adenocarcinoma (dated by TCRdb to the early 2020s). General notes on the study: The study combined immune gene expression, TCR sequencing and multiplex immunofluorescence to profile immune contexture across lung adenocarcinoma precursors and invasive adenocarcinoma. The immune data were integrated with whole exome sequencing and methylation data from the same cohort of nodules. The sample size depended on which specimens were available, not on a prior power calculation. Class I HLA alleles were inferred from exome data with POLYSOLVER, and allele-specific HLA loss was detected with LOHHLA. Resected precursor lesions (AAH, AIS, MIA) and invasive adenocarcinomas were compared against paired morphologically normal lung tissue. It was reported in the study that 95 to 120 samples were used for TCR sequencing. The overall cohort comprised about 57 patients with pulmonary nodules who underwent surgical resection. The TCR sequencing data were obtained from about 47 patients.

Between the mid-2010s and the late 2010s, the patients underwent resection in either Japan or China. Two lung cancer pathologists independently reviewed H&E slides to confirm the histologic diagnosis of every case. FFPE tissue was used for DNA isolation with the AllPrep DNA/RNA FFPE Kit. Broader findings and caveats from the paper: The findings were based on association rather than direct causation, and larger cohorts with long-term follow-up and longitudinal biopsies were deemed needed. Normal lung showed the highest clonality, whereas later-stage lesions appeared to have higher T cell density and diversity but lower clonality. Because all patients were from Japan and China, applicability to Western populations was uncertain. Normal lung had the highest top T cell clone frequencies, which appeared to decline progressively from AAH through AIS, MIA and invasive adenocarcinoma.

Using the immunoSEQ hsTCRbeta Kit, TCR beta CDR3 regions were sequenced from DNA. Per the authors' processing: TCR sequencing data were analysed with the ImmunoSEQ Analyzer. T cell clonality was defined as 1 minus Pielou's evenness computed on productive rearrangements. T cell diversity was measured with the inverse Simpson index on productive templates. T cell density was defined as TCR beta template counts normalized to usable DNA, with usable DNA estimated by amplification and sequencing of housekeeping genes. Two-sided Kruskal-Wallis tests were used to compare TCR metrics across histologic stages. Entries here come from immuneACCESS through TCRdb and include only in-frame sequences with V and J called. Some clones fail to appear in such tables; in the studies checked, an unresolved V gene covers under half of the shortfall, and the cause of the remainder is unknown. D and trimming were read from the DNA, whereas the V and J calls and clone size are those reported in that table. The sample table contains roughly 3,500 clones; only one count was recorded for 50% of them. Of the sample, under 9% falls within the top ten clones.

This clone occurred a few times. The target of this receptor is not known. Base quality data are lacking; no much larger clone is found one base away. Sequences were obtained from FFPE normal lung tissue adjacent to the tumor. The TCR sequence derives from a person aged 50-59 years with lung adenocarcinoma.

The DNA sequence reads TGTGCCAGCATCAAATCCGGCGAGCAGTACTTC. This gives the protein CASIKSGEQYF. The sequence links TRBV5-4 to TRBJ2-7; no D segment can be confidently identified. In the germline V gene (reference sequence), CDR1 corresponds to SGHNT and CDR2 to YYREEE. The junction carries 10 bases between V and J, which are trimmed by 6 bases and 6 bases respectively. The CDR3 holds 11 amino acids from the cysteine to the phenylalanine. Left in the record is the CDR3 DNA by itself, 33 bases read in frame from the first base. Outside the CDR3, residues come from the reference TRBV5-4 and TRBJ2-7 proteins, so the full variable domain is: ETGVTQSPTHLIKTRGQQVTLRCSSQSGHNTVSWYQQALGQGPQFIFQYYREEENGRGNFPPRFSGLQFPNYSSELNVNALELDDSALYLCASIKSGEQYFGPGTRLTVT.